This is a list of T cell receptor beta chains from one sample in a study of patients and donors after allogeneic stem cell transplantation. TCRdb analysed the RT-PCR reads with MiXCR anew, one entry per CDR3 protein. The table includes approximately 410,000 distinct CDR3 sequences, about a sixth detected once. The sample consisted of blood, either unsorted or a sorted T cell fraction (not recorded which). Receptor source: a human donor who was either an allogeneic HSCT recipient or a stem cell or donor lymphocyte infusion donor (not recorded which). It is not recorded whose cells these are; they may come from a transplant donor. Each CDR3 is given with its conserved first and last residue. Each record gives: V gene, D gene, J gene, clone size, CDR3 protein, CDR3 DNA. The D gene is left open where the match is weak. For some rows the clone size is stated as once, few or many, or as a class when expanded; others skip it.

>TRBV12-3/TRBV12-4|.|TRBJ1-1|few
CASSQHRDPRDF
TGTGCCAGCAGTCAACATCGGGACCCTAGGGACTTT
>TRBV28|.|TRBJ2-4|few
CASSFPPPGRGPSTLAKNIQYF
TGTGCCAGCAGTTTTCCCCCCCCGGGACGGGGACCCTCTACCCTAGCCAAAAACATTCAGTACTTC
>TRBV20-1|.|TRBJ1-1|few
CSARRPTSNTEAFF
TGCAGTGCTCGTCGACCGACATCGAACACTGAAGCTTTCTTT
>TRBV12-3/TRBV12-4|TRBD2|TRBJ2-1|few
CASRGSGRALGEQFF
TGTGCCAGCAGGGGAAGCGGGAGGGCCTTGGGTGAGCAGTTCTTC
>TRBV6-1|TRBD2|TRBJ2-3|few
CASRTSGGFTDTQYF
TGTGCCAGTCGGACTAGCGGGGGATTCACAGATACGCAGTATTTT
>TRBV5-1|.|TRBJ2-5|.
CASSLGVAIETQYF
TGCGCCAGCAGCTTAGGGGTTGCGATCGAGACCCAGTACTTC
>TRBV7-2|.|TRBJ1-5|.
CASSLGLHGKPQHF
TGTGCCAGCAGCTTAGGGCTTCATGGCAAGCCCCAGCATTTT
>TRBV5-1|.|TRBJ2-1|.
CASSLATSSYNEQFF
TGCGCCAGCAGTTTAGCGACTTCCTCCTACAATGAGCAGTTCTTC
>TRBV29-1|.|TRBJ1-2|few
CSASGDIMNYGYTF
TGCAGCGCCTCCGGGGACATAATGAATTATGGCTACACCTTC
>TRBV12-3/TRBV12-4|TRBD1|TRBJ1-1|.
CASSRQGDGTEAFF
TGTGCCAGCAGTCGTCAGGGGGATGGCACTGAAGCTTTCTTT
>TRBV12-3/TRBV12-4|.|TRBJ1-2|few
CASSPSNYGYTF
TGTGCCAGCAGCCCATCCAACTATGGCTACACCTTC
>TRBV20-1|.|TRBJ1-2|.
CSAPALSGPDYGYTF
TGCAGTGCCCCAGCACTTTCTGGGCCAGACTATGGCTACACCTTC
>TRBV7-2|TRBD1|TRBJ2-6|few
CASSPPGTGGRANVLTF
TGTGCCAGCAGCCCCCCCGGGACAGGGGGGAGGGCCAACGTCCTGACTTTC
>TRBV7-9|.|TRBJ2-5|few
CASSAVETQYF
TGTGCCAGCAGCGCCGTGGAGACCCAGTACTTC
>TRBV30|.|TRBJ2-7|few
CAWSTWEISAEQYF
TGTGCCTGGAGTACCTGGGAGATATCTGCCGAGCAGTACTTC
>TRBV29-1|.|TRBJ2-1|many
CSVRVGSTEQFF
TGCAGCGTTCGGGTCGGATCGACTGAGCAGTTCTTC
>TRBV5-6|.|TRBJ1-1|few
CASSELVGTEAFF
TGTGCCAGCAGCGAGTTAGTGGGAACTGAAGCTTTCTTT
>TRBV7-9|.|TRBJ2-7|many
CASSFPTGRTYEQYF
TGTGCCAGCAGCTTTCCGACAGGGAGGACCTACGAGCAGTACTTC
>TRBV11-3|.|TRBJ2-3|.
CASSGYGNTDTQYF
TGTGCCAGCAGCGGTTACGGCAACACAGATACGCAGTATTTT
>TRBV6-4|.|TRBJ2-2|.
CASSPLADNTGELFF
TGTGCCAGCAGCCCCCTGGCGGATAACACCGGGGAGCTGTTTTTT
>TRBV6-5|.|TRBJ2-2|few
CASKRDTGELFF
TGTGCCAGCAAGAGGGACACCGGGGAGCTGTTTTTT
>TRBV4-1|.|TRBJ2-2|few
CASSQGLGTNTGELFF
TGCGCCAGCAGCCAAGGGCTCGGGACGAACACCGGGGAGCTGTTTTTT
>TRBV20-1|.|TRBJ1-2|few
CSARHIPGLSKSYTF
TGCAGTGCTAGACACATACCGGGACTCAGTAAAAGCTACACCTTC
>TRBV12-3/TRBV12-4|TRBD2|TRBJ2-7|.
CASSWGTSGSGSYEQYF
TGTGCCAGCAGTTGGGGGACTAGCGGGAGTGGGTCCTACGAGCAGTACTTC
>TRBV7-2|.|TRBJ2-7|few
CASTNPTGLSSYEQYF
TGTGCCAGCACCAACCCGACGGGGCTAAGCTCCTACGAGCAGTACTTC
>TRBV20-1|TRBD1|TRBJ1-1|.
CSVPNRGASTEAFF
TGCAGTGTTCCCAACAGGGGGGCGAGCACTGAAGCTTTCTTT
>TRBV29-1|.|TRBJ2-5|few
CSVESGQETQYF
TGCAGCGTTGAATCAGGGCAAGAGACCCAGTACTTC
>TRBV11-3|.|TRBJ2-3|many
CASSLKAFSDTQYF
TGTGCCAGCAGCTTAAAAGCGTTCTCAGATACGCAGTATTTT
>TRBV27|.|TRBJ2-3|few
CASSFIPSTDTQYF
TGTGCCAGCAGTTTTATTCCCAGCACAGATACGCAGTATTTT
>TRBV7-3|TRBD2|TRBJ2-1|few
CASSMTSGAYNEQFF
TGTGCCAGCAGCATGACTAGCGGGGCCTACAATGAGCAGTTCTTC
>TRBV12-3/TRBV12-4|.|TRBJ2-7|many
CASSLGGQPYEQYF
TGTGCCAGCAGTTTAGGCGGACAACCCTACGAGCAGTACTTC
>TRBV20-1|TRBD2|TRBJ2-5|.
CSARGISGGETQYF
TGCAGTGCGAGAGGGATTAGCGGGGGGGAGACCCAGTACTTC
>TRBV29-1|.|TRBJ2-5|few
CSVETRVGETQYF
TGCAGCGTTGAGACCCGGGTAGGGGAGACCCAGTACTTC
>TRBV9|.|TRBJ2-1|.
CASSVGVHGSLTYNEQFF
TGTGCCAGCAGCGTAGGGGTACATGGGAGTCTCACCTACAATGAGCAGTTCTTC
>TRBV12-3/TRBV12-4|TRBD2|TRBJ2-3|many
CASTRTSGTDTQYF
TGTGCCAGCACTCGGACTAGCGGAACAGATACGCAGTATTTT
>TRBV15|TRBD1|TRBJ1-6|.
CATSREKQGGNSPLHF
TGTGCCACCAGCAGGGAAAAACAGGGGGGGAATTCACCCCTCCACTTT
>TRBV27|.|TRBJ1-5|few
CASSLGISGNNQPQHF
TGTGCCAGCAGTTTAGGTATTTCAGGGAACAATCAGCCCCAGCATTTT
>TRBV7-9|TRBD2|TRBJ2-1|.
CASSFPKSGSVYNEQFF
TGTGCCAGCAGCTTCCCAAAAAGCGGGAGTGTCTACAATGAGCAGTTCTTC
>TRBV4-3|TRBD1|TRBJ2-7|few
CASSQEGTGPYEQYF
TGCGCCAGCAGCCAAGAGGGGACAGGGCCCTACGAGCAGTACTTC
>TRBV20-1|TRBD2|TRBJ2-3|few
CSAPKTSGGAPDTQYF
TGCAGTGCTCCCAAGACTAGCGGGGGGGCCCCAGATACGCAGTATTTT
>TRBV5-1|TRBD1|TRBJ2-2|.
CASSPGPPRGSGELFF
TGCGCCAGCAGCCCAGGACCACCCAGGGGGTCCGGGGAGCTGTTTTTT
>TRBV7-3|TRBD2|TRBJ2-3|few
CASSSTRTSGVGTQYF
TGTGCCAGCAGCTCAACCCGTACTAGCGGGGTGGGTACGCAGTATTTT